These 4 T cell receptor beta chains share one sample of origin, sequenced in a study of blood T cell repertoires in COVID-19. Repertoires were generated with immunoSEQ multiplex PCR, while TCRdb's copy carries only in-frame clones and drops some. The sample carries approximately 230,000 clones, approximately 82% recorded once. What was sequenced was PBMCs or T cells enriched from blood (not recorded which). The receptors come from a man aged 35-49 years who had recovered from COVID-19.

This clone came up a few times. This sequence joins TRBV28 and TRBJ2-1, with D perhaps matching TRBD1 (5 bases). Per the germline V gene, CDR1 is MDHEN and CDR2 is SYDVKM. The CDR3 is 12 residues long. The germline V and J ends were trimmed by 3 bases and 11 bases, with 11 bases remaining between them. The CDR3, as DNA: TGTGCCAGCAGTTTTGGGGCGCTGAAGCAGTTCTTC. It yields the protein CASSFGALKQFF. Combining the CDR3 with reference TRBV28 and TRBJ2-1 gives the whole variable domain DVKVTQSSRYLVKRTGEKVFLECVQDMDHENMFWYRQDPGLGLRLIYFSYDVKMKEKGDIPEGYSVSREKKERFSLILESASTNQTSMYLCASSFGALKQFFGPGTRLTVL.

The chain joins TRBV4-2 to TRBJ2-5, with 10 bases fitting TRBD2. Germline lookup yields CDR1 LGHNA and CDR2 YNFKEQ. Germline trimming cut 3 bases from V and 5 bases from J; bases unmatched to any gene: 15. This CDR3 is built from 18 residues. In DNA form, the CDR3 reads TGTGCCAGCAGCCAGGGCCGGCTAGCGGGAGCCGCGGGGGAGACCCAGTACTTC. It translates to CASSQGRLAGAAGETQYF.

The V gene is TRBV28, the J gene TRBJ2-7, with 7 nucleotides matching TRBD1. Germline CDR1 MDHEN, CDR2 SYDVKM. There are 14 residues in the CDR3. V trimming: 4 bases; J trimming: 2 bases; junction bases outside the gene matches: 5. The CDR3 reads CASSSGQVPYEQYF. The CDR3 nucleotides are TGTGCCAGCAGTTCCGGACAGGTCCCCTACGAGCAGTACTTC.

The rearrangement uses TRBV30 and TRBJ2-2; TRBD2 aligns across 12 bases. From germline, CDR1 is GTSNPN and CDR2 SVGIG (reference sequence). J was trimmed by 0 bases and V by 1 base; bases with no gene match: 0. The CDR3 is made up of 16 amino acids. CDR3 nucleotide sequence: TGTGCCTGGAGTGGGACTAGCGGGGCGAACACCGGGGAGCTGTTTTTT. Its protein product is CAWSGTSGANTGELFF.